This is a list of T cell receptor beta chains from one sample in a study of radiotherapy plus CTLA-4 blockade in lung cancer. Generated by immunoSEQ multiplex PCR, the TCRdb table keeps only in-frame clones and is missing some. The table includes tens of thousands of clones, approximately 80% detected once. Sequencing used peripheral blood, obtained from a patient treated with radiotherapy plus ipilimumab. These receptors were collected from a human donor with non-small cell lung cancer who had a complete response to radiotherapy plus ipilimumab. The conserved cysteine and the conserved F or W are not part of the CDR3 here. Each record gives: V gene, CDR3 protein.

V gene: TRBV4-3
CDR3 protein: ASSQNGPRGELF

V gene: TRBV15
CDR3 protein: ATSRMTGANGYT

V gene: TRBV12-5
CDR3 protein: ASGLELAGELF

V gene: TRBV6-6
CDR3 protein: ASSLQGTGYT

V gene: TRBV11-2
CDR3 protein: ASSLVGDPGNTIY

V gene: TRBV11-2
CDR3 protein: ASSLDPGGRETQY

V gene: TRBV7-8
CDR3 protein: ASSLALSGGGQPQH

V gene: TRBV5-8
CDR3 protein: ASSLELGSGQPQH

V gene: TRBV5-4
CDR3 protein: ASSSKGALGHGELF

V gene: TRBV6-5
CDR3 protein: ASSYGGAGTDTQY

V gene: TRBV27
CDR3 protein: ASSSGGQGNGYT

V gene: TRBV10-3
CDR3 protein: AISSETSGGNQETQY

V gene: TRBV2
CDR3 protein: ASRPTGRNSPLH

V gene: TRBV7-2
CDR3 protein: ASSLDRGRNYGYT

V gene: TRBV5-1
CDR3 protein: ASSPRTSVYNEQF

V gene: TRBV2
CDR3 protein: ASSPEPLNTEAF

V gene: TRBV4-3
CDR3 protein: ASSQTPDRGEKLF